This entry lists 31 T cell receptor beta chains sequenced from one sample in a study of blood T cell repertoires in COVID-19. Here immunoSEQ multiplex PCR was the method, and the copy in TCRdb shows in-frame clones only, minus some. The sample carries 55,000 to 80,000 clones, more than 60% recorded once. The sequencing sample was made of peripheral blood. All receptors derive from a man in his 60s with acute or convalescent COVID-19.

This chain links TRBV28 with TRBJ1-6, with 9 nucleotides matching TRBD1. CDR3 length: 15 residues. Germline lookup yields CDR1 MDHEN and CDR2 SYDVKM. The junction had 7 bases not matched to a gene; V was cut back by 3 bases and J by 10 bases. The CDR3 sequence: CASSFFGTGTSPLHF. The DNA for the CDR3 is TGTGCCAGCAGTTTTTTTGGGACAGGGACCTCACCCCTCCACTTT.

In this sample, this clone turned up many times. The gene calls are TRBV5-8 and TRBJ2-7, with D possibly being TRBD2 (6 bases). The germline V gene has CDR1 SGHTS and CDR2 YDEGEE. This CDR3 is built from 13 residues. V gave up 5 bases and J gave up 6 bases, with 15 bases separating them. The CDR3 sequence is CASRSRGRREQYF. In nucleotides, the CDR3 is TGTGCCAGCAGGTCCCGTGGGAGGCGCGAGCAGTACTTC.

The rearrangement joins TRBV30 to TRBJ2-7, with 10 bases lining up with TRBD2. The CDR3 is made up of 13 amino acids. Germline loops: CDR1 GTSNPN, CDR2 SVGIG (reference sequence). The trim removed 4 bases at V and 5 bases at J, leaving 5 bases unmatched. The CDR3 is CAWTSGSGDEQYF. CDR3 nucleotide sequence: TGTGCCTGGACTAGCGGGAGTGGCGACGAGCAGTACTTC.

V usage is TRBV28 and J usage is TRBJ2-7, with 11 positions matching TRBD1. The germline V gene has CDR1 MDHEN and CDR2 SYDVKM. The CDR3 loop spans 14 amino acids. CDR3 bases: TGTGTCTCCCGGGACAGGGGGATTATCAACGAGCAGTACTTC. As protein: CVSRDRGIINEQYF.

The chain couples TRBV24-1 to TRBJ2-3; 9 bases are shared with TRBD2. CDR3 length: 16 residues. V was clipped by 4 bases and J by 3 bases; unmatched bases: 7. Looked up from germline, CDR1 is KGHDR and CDR2 is SFDVKD. CDR3 bases: TGTGCCACCAGTGACCGGAGCGGGAGGACTACAGATACGCAGTATTTT. As protein: CATSDRSGRTTDTQYF.

This clone came up a few times. The chain uses TRBV19 and TRBJ2-1, with 12 bases identical to TRBD2. The CDR3 is 17 residues long. With 5 bases clipped from V and 4 bases from J, the junction kept 9 bases outside the gene matches. Germline lookup yields CDR1 LNHDA and CDR2 SQIVND (reference sequence). The CDR3: CASSGGLAGRGYNEQFF. The CDR3 region has the DNA TGTGCCAGTAGTGGGGGACTAGCGGGCCGCGGATACAATGAGCAGTTCTTC.

The rearrangement joins TRBV10-3 to TRBJ2-1; 10 nucleotides match TRBD2. Germline lookup yields CDR1 ENHRY and CDR2 SYGVKD. Losses at the gene ends were 7 bases for V and 8 bases for J; bases not matched to a gene: 8. This CDR3 contains 14 residues. In nucleotides, the CDR3 is TGTGCCATCAAAGGAACTAGCGGGATGGATGAGCAGTTCTTC. Its translation: CAIKGTSGMDEQFF.

V and J are TRBV5-1 and TRBJ1-6; tentatively, D is TRBD1 (6 bases). This CDR3 spans 14 amino acids. The V and J ends lost 4 bases and 8 bases respectively, with 13 bases between them. Germline CDR1 reads SGHRS; CDR2 reads YFSETQ. This CDR3 is CASSTDQGYSPLHF. The DNA of the CDR3 is TGCGCCAGCAGCACAGACCAGGGGTATTCACCCCTCCACTTT.

The rearrangement uses TRBV18 and TRBJ2-1; D perhaps matches TRBD1 (6 bases). Per germline, CDR1 KGHSH and CDR2 LQKENI. This CDR3 comprises 17 residues. Trimming removed 2 bases from V and 5 bases from J, with 19 bases in between. CDR3 loop: CASSPFVAGTRDNEQFF. The DNA of the CDR3 is TGTGCCAGCTCACCATTCGTGGCCGGGACAAGGGACAATGAGCAGTTCTTC.

The chain links TRBV5-4 to TRBJ2-7; 8 bases line up with TRBD1. The V and J ends lost 4 bases and 0 bases, in that order; junction bases with no gene match: 6. The germline V gene has CDR1 SGHNT and CDR2 YYREEE (reference sequence). The CDR3 loop spans 15 amino acids. CDR3 in amino acids: CASSKGGTGSYEQYF. CDR3 DNA sequence: TGTGCCAGCAGCAAAGGGGGGACAGGCTCCTACGAGCAGTACTTC.

On this clone itself: Germline is not matched at one junction end, which may reflect a read error. In nucleotides, the CDR3 is TGTGCCAGCACCCTGGGCTCCCACAATGAGCAGTTCTTC. Encoded protein: CASTLGSHNEQFF. The rearrangement links TRBV2 to TRBJ2-1; D uncertain. Per germline, CDR1 SNHLY and CDR2 FYNNEI. The CDR3 sequence is 13 residues long.

This rearrangement joins TRBV6-1 to TRBJ1-1; D is ambiguous. This CDR3 has 13 amino acids. Germline lookup yields CDR1 MNHNS and CDR2 SASEGT. The V and J ends lost 3 bases and 5 bases respectively, with 10 bases between them. CDR3: CASSERIRTEAFF. In nucleotides, the CDR3 is TGTGCCAGCAGTGAGAGGATTCGTACTGAAGCTTTCTTT.

The rearrangement uses TRBV18 and TRBJ1-4; D remains ambiguous. This CDR3 is 13 amino acids long. The V gene lost 4 bases and the J gene lost 6 bases, with 9 bases spanning the gap. Per germline, CDR1 KGHSH and CDR2 LQKENI. Written as DNA, the CDR3 is TGTGCCAGCTCACTCGACACCTATGAAAAACTGTTTTTT. This codes for CASSLDTYEKLFF.

The J gene is TRBJ2-1, the V gene TRBV5-6; TRBD2 matches 12 bases. The J segment lost 4 bases and the V segment lost 4 bases, leaving 6 bases of the junction unmatched. CDR1 and CDR2 from the germline V gene are SGHDT and YYEEEE. The CDR3 covers 16 residues. This CDR3 is CASSLRTSGKYNEQFF. The CDR3 bases are TGTGCCAGCAGCCTGCGGACTAGCGGGAAATACAATGAGCAGTTCTTC.

V is TRBV7-9 and J is TRBJ2-2; D not certain. Germline lookup yields CDR1 SEHNR and CDR2 FQNEAQ (reference sequence). The length of the CDR3 is 13 residues. The germline V and J ends were trimmed by 3 bases and 10 bases, with 12 bases remaining between them. CDR3 amino acids: CASSFSGNAELFF. The DNA of the CDR3 is TGTGCCAGCAGCTTTTCAGGCAACGCGGAGCTGTTTTTT.

The rearrangement joins TRBV6-5 to TRBJ2-5; 12 nucleotides agree with TRBD2. There are 16 residues in the CDR3. With V trimmed by 4 bases and J by 4 bases, 7 bases remained unmatched. Germline V gene lookup returns CDR1 MNHEY and CDR2 SVGAGI. The CDR3 protein is CASSSALAGGGETQYF. As DNA, the CDR3 is TGTGCCAGCAGTTCCGCCCTAGCGGGAGGGGGAGAGACCCAGTACTTC.

This clone was picked up one time. V gene TRBV5-5 combines with J gene TRBJ2-1; 12 bases align to TRBD1. Germline lookup yields CDR1 SGHKS and CDR2 YYEKEE (reference sequence). This CDR3 spans 15 amino acids. J gave up 7 bases and V 4 bases, and 6 bases lay outside the gene matches. DNA of the CDR3: TGTGCCAGCAGCCCCGGGACAGGGGGCCTTAATGAGCAGTTCTTC. Protein: CASSPGTGGLNEQFF.

The table lists this clone with a few counts. V gene TRBV5-1 combines with J gene TRBJ2-6, with 9 bases aligning to TRBD1. The CDR3 is 17 amino acids. After removal of 3 bases from V and 3 bases from J, the junction contained 7 bases not matched to a gene. Germline assignment: CDR1 SGHRS and CDR2 YFSETQ. This CDR3 is CASSSQGAQGGANVLTF. The CDR3, as DNA: TGCGCCAGCAGCTCACAGGGGGCGCAAGGTGGGGCCAACGTCCTGACTTTC.

The chain links TRBV20-1 to TRBJ1-3; possibly TRBD1 for D (6 bases). The ends were cut back, 3 bases at V and 0 bases at J, with 15 bases in the middle. The germline V gene has CDR1 DFQATT and CDR2 SNEGSKA (reference sequence). The CDR3 is 16 amino acids. The CDR3 bases are TGCAGTGCTAGTTCCGGGACATCGAGCTCTGGAAACACCATATATTTT. It is translated as CSASSGTSSSGNTIYF.

The J gene is TRBJ2-1, the V gene TRBV27, with 13 bases fitting TRBD2. J lost 7 bases, V lost 9 bases, and 3 bases had no gene match. The CDR3 sequence is 13 residues long. CDR1 and CDR2 (germline): MNHEY, SMNVEV (reference sequence). CDR3: CASGLAGVNEQFF. The CDR3 bases are TGTGCCAGTGGACTAGCGGGAGTTAATGAGCAGTTCTTC.

The J gene is TRBJ2-1, the V gene TRBV19, with a possible D match to TRBD2 (6 bases). V gave up 8 bases and J gave up 6 bases, with 17 bases separating them. CDR1 is LNHDA, CDR2 SQIVND, per germline (reference sequence). The CDR3 sequence is 14 residues long. CDR3: CASVGLRDSNEQFF. For the CDR3, the DNA is TGTGCCAGTGTGGGACTTCGCGACTCCAATGAGCAGTTCTTC.

The gene calls are TRBV4-3 and TRBJ2-3; D perhaps matches TRBD1 (5 bases). Germline CDR1 reads LGHNA; CDR2 reads YSLEER. The CDR3 runs 15 residues. The ends were cut back, 3 bases at V and 0 bases at J, with 10 bases in the middle. The CDR3, as DNA: TGCGCCAGCAGCCAGATAGACAGCAGCACAGATACGCAGTATTTT. It yields the protein CASSQIDSSTDTQYF.

The genes are TRBV4-3 and TRBJ2-1, with 10 bases identical to TRBD1. The V gene's germline CDR1 is LGHNA and CDR2 YSLEER. The CDR3 loop spans 17 amino acids. Trimming cost V 2 bases and J 7 bases; bases outside gene matches: 11. For the CDR3, the DNA is TGCGCCAGCAGCCAACCACTGGGGACAGGGGATAGAAATGAGCAGTTCTTC. Translating gives CASSQPLGTGDRNEQFF.

In its sample, this clone was seen a few times. V gene TRBV30 combines with J gene TRBJ1-2, with D perhaps matching TRBD1 (6 bases). Germline CDR1 is GTSNPN and CDR2 is SVGIG (reference sequence). Trimming removed 8 bases from V and 7 bases from J, with 14 bases in between. This CDR3 is 11 amino acids long. The CDR3 reads CAREGDFGYTF. Here the CDR3 DNA reads TGTGCCCGTGAGGGGGATTTTGGCTACACCTTC.

The chain recombines TRBV6-5 with TRBJ2-7; a weak D match, TRBD2 (6 bases). Germline CDR1 reads MNHEY; CDR2 reads SVGAGI. The CDR3 is made up of 15 amino acids. Trimming took 1 base from V and 5 from J, leaving 15 bases between them. DNA for the CDR3: TGTGCCAGCAGTTACTTGGGGAGGAGCATAGACGAGCAGTACTTC. Translation: CASSYLGRSIDEQYF.

The chain employs TRBV3-1 (or the pseudogene TRBV3-2) and TRBJ2-7; 16 positions match TRBD2. This CDR3 contains 17 residues. The germline V gene encodes CDR1 LGHDT and CDR2 YNNKEL (reference sequence). Trimming removed 7 bases from V and 0 bases from J; junction bases left unmatched: 6. The CDR3 is CASTPGLAGGRSYEQYF. For the CDR3, the DNA is TGTGCCAGCACCCCGGGACTAGCGGGAGGGCGCTCCTACGAGCAGTACTTC.

The CDR3 protein is CASSYRRTGGYEQYF. Here the CDR3 DNA reads TGTGCCAGCAGCTACCGGAGGACAGGGGGTTACGAGCAGTACTTC. The chain has TRBV11-2 and TRBJ2-7, with 10 positions matching TRBD1. With 4 bases clipped from V and 4 bases from J, the junction kept 7 bases outside the gene matches. Germline V CDR1 and CDR2: SGHAT, FQNNGV. There are 15 residues in the CDR3. Complete variable domain (other parts from reference TRBV11-2 and TRBJ2-7): EAGVAQSPRYKIIEKRQSVAFWCNPISGHATLYWYQQILGQGPKLLIQFQNNGVVDDSQLPKDRFSAERLKGVDSTLKIQPAKLEDSAVYLCASSYRRTGGYEQYFGPGTRLTVT.

The chain couples TRBV4-1 to TRBJ2-2; weak D call: TRBD1 (6 bases). Trimming took off 6 bases at V and 6 bases at J, with 20 bases between the two ends. Germline CDR1 MGHRA, CDR2 YSYEKL. The CDR3 runs to 16 residues. The CDR3 DNA reads as TGCGCCAGCAGTCTTACACCGGGACATACCGCCGGGGAGCTGTTTTTT. Its translation is CASSLTPGHTAGELFF.

This rearrangement joins TRBV27 to TRBJ1-6; 7 bases agree with TRBD1. This CDR3 comprises 13 residues. Per germline, CDR1 MNHEY and CDR2 SMNVEV (reference sequence). V was pared by 0 bases and J by 12 bases, with 2 bases of the junction left unmatched. DNA for the CDR3: TGTGCCAGCAGTTTATCCCAGGGGGGACCCCTCCACTTT. Amino acids: CASSLSQGGPLHF.

This clone came up a few times. This chain links TRBV4-1 with TRBJ2-2; no clear D. Germline CDR1 MGHRA, CDR2 YSYEKL. V was shortened by 0 bases and J by 7 bases, with 9 bases between the two germline ends. CDR3 length: 14 residues. The CDR3 spells CASSQDLWSGELFF. The DNA for the CDR3 is TGCGCCAGCAGCCAAGATCTGTGGAGCGGGGAGCTGTTTTTT.

This chain connects TRBV20-1 to TRBJ2-1, with D hard to call. Trimming pared 5 bases from V and 2 bases from J, leaving 4 bases between. This CDR3 contains 11 residues. Germline lookup yields CDR1 DFQATT and CDR2 SNEGSKA (reference sequence). CDR3 sequence reads: CSASTYNEQFF. DNA of the CDR3: TGCAGTGCTTCTACCTACAATGAGCAGTTCTTC.